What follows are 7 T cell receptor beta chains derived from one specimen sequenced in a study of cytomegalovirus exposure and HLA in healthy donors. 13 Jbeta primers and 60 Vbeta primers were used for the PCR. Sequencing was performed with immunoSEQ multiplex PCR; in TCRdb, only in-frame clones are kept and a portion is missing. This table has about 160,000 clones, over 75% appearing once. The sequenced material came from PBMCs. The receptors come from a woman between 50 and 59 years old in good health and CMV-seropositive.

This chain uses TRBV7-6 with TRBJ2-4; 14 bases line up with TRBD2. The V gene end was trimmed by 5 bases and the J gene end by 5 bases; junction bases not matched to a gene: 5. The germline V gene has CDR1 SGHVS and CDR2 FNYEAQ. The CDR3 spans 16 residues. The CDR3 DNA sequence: TGTGCCAGCAGCCCTGGGACTAGCGGGAGCCAAAACATTCAGTACTTC. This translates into CASSPGTSGSQNIQYF.

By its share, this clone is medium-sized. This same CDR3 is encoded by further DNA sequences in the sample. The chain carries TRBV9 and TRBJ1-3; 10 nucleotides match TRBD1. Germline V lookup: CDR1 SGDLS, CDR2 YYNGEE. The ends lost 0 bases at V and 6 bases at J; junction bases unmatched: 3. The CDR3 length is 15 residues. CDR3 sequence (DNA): TGTGCCAGCAGCGTAGGGGGGACAGGGGTAAACACCATATATTTT. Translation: CASSVGGTGVNTIYF.

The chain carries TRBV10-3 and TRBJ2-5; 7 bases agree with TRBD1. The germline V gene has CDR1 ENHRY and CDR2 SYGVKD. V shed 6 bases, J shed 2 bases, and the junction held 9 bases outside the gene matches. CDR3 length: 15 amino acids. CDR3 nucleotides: TGTGCCATCAGCGAAATGGGGACAGTACAAGAGACCCAGTACTTC. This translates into CAISEMGTVQETQYF.

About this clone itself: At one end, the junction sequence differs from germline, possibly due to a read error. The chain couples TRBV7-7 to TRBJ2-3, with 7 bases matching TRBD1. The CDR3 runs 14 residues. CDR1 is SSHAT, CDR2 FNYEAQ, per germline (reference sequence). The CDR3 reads CASSLGQGTDTQYF. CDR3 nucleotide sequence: TGTGCTAGCAGCTTAGGACAGGGCACAGATACGCAGTATTTT.

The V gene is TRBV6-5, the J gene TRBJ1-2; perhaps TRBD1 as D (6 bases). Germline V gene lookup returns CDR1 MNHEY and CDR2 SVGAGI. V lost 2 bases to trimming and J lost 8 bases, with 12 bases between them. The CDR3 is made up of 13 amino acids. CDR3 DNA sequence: TGTGCCAGCAGTTACAATCACAGGGCAGGCTACACCTTC. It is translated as CASSYNHRAGYTF.

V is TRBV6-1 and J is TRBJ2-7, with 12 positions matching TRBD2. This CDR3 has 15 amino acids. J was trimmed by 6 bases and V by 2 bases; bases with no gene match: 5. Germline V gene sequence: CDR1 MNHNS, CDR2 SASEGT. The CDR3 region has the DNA TGTGCCAGCAGTGAAACTAGCGGGGGGCCCCTCGAGCAGTACTTC. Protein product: CASSETSGGPLEQYF.

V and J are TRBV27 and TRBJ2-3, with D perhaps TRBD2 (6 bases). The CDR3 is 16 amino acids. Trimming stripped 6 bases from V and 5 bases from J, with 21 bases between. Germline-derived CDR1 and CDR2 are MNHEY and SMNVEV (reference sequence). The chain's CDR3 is CASRSELGGGKDTQYF. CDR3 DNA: TGTGCCAGCAGGTCGGAGTTGGGAGGAGGAAAAGATACGCAGTATTTT.